What follows is one T cell receptor beta chain and its context. Its antigen is not yet known. Per-nucleotide qualities are absent, and no much larger clonotype sits a single base away. The junction shows trimming of 8 bases on V and 2 bases on J, and the gene matches do not reach 4 bases of it. Including cysteine and phenylalanine, the CDR3 has 13 amino acids. The read is trimmed to its CDR3 DNA, 39 bases read in frame from base 1. CDR1 and CDR2, per the germline V gene (reference sequence), are LNHDA and SQIVND. One collaborating source in Seattle enrolled patients during active infection and followed them longitudinally through the course of disease. Collaborating institutions collected whole blood in K2EDTA tubes following their own protocols. For TCRbeta analysis, collaborators shipped samples in one of three forms: frozen whole blood, isolated PBMCs, or DNA extracted from either of those sample types.

This sample is part of a study of blood T cell repertoires in COVID-19 (dated by TCRdb to about 2020). For context, the study as a whole: The collaborator samples originated in the United States, Italy and Spain and spanned the acute and convalescent phases of COVID-19. Samples were obtained from the ongoing ImmuneRACE study (first 160 participants) and from over 1,000 subjects provided by 6 global collaborators. Nearly every sample came with metadata listing a de-identified subject ID, COVID-19 status, age in years and sex. A freely available public database, intended as a resource for researchers studying the immune response to SARS-CoV-2, is where the repertoires were released. Deeply sampled blood TCRbeta repertoires from subjects exposed to, actively infected with, or recovered from COVID-19 were included in the dataset. The material from the prospective study consisted of cDNA or gDNA derived from T cells, B-cell-depleted T cells, or PBMCs. HLA class I and class II types, where available, came from metadata supplied by the sample provider rather than from assay-based typing.

Overall study outcomes, separate from this receptor: The quantity of clinical and demographic metadata differed by source and by participant and was supplied without curation.

The immunoSEQ Assay, a bias-controlled multiplex PCR, was used to amplify TCRbeta CDR3 regions from genomic DNA. The published analysis was carried out like this. The number of nucleated cells in each sample was estimated from the amplification of reference gene primers within the assay. To quantify the absolute abundance of each unique TCRbeta CDR3 rearrangement, sequence reads were collapsed and filtered. Productive Simpson clonality was computed per sample as the square root of Simpson's diversity index over productive rearrangements. TCRdb re-hosts the immuneACCESS table, in-frame sequences only. Its copies lack some clones; in the studies checked, an unresolved V gene accounts for under half of them, and the cause for the rest is not known. The DNA gave D and trimming, while V, J and clone size come from that table. The sample table records approximately 40,000 clones; nearly 90% of these occur just once. The ten largest make up more than 4.5% of the sample.

This receptor was identified in a man aged 55 to 70 with COVID-19, enrolled during active disease. The sample was peripheral blood. The sequence joins TRBV19 to TRBJ2-5, and TRBD1 matches 8 of the central bases. CDR3 loop: CASSTGVQETQYF. The DNA is TGTGCCAGTTCGACAGGGGTTCAAGAGACCCAGTACTTC.